This TCR beta chain was recovered during a study of technical replicates of blood from a few donors. The CDR3 is made up of 13 amino acids. The V and J ends lost 7 bases and 5 bases, in that order; junction bases with no gene match: 6. Germline values: CDR1 SGHDT, CDR2 YYEEEE. This clone was detected only once. Method: immunoSEQ multiplex PCR; TCRdb's copy keeps in-frame clones and lacks some. The data show some 14,000 clones, roughly 88% seen once. V gene TRBV5-6 combines with J gene TRBJ1-1; TRBD1 aligns across 9 bases. The source of this sequence is a human donor in good health. The sample consisted of PBMCs. CDR3 bases: TGTGCCAGCGATAGGACAGGGGTTACTGAAGCTTTCTTT. Its protein product is CASDRTGVTEAFF.